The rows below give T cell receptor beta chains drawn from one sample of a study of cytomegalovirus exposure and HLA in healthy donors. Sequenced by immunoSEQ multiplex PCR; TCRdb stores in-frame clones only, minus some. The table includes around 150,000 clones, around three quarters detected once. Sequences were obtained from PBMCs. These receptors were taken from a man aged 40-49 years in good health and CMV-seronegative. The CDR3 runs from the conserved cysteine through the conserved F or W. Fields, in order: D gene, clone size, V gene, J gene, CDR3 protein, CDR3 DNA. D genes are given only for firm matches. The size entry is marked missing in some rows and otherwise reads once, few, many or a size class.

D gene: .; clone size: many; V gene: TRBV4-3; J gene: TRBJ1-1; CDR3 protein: CASSQEEGGPTEAFF; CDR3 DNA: TGCGCCAGCAGCCAAGAGGAAGGCGGGCCAACTGAAGCTTTCTTT
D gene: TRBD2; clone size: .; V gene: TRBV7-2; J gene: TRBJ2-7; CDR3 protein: CASRSLAGGPGEQYF; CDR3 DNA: TGTGCCAGCAGATCTCTAGCGGGAGGGCCGGGTGAGCAGTACTTC
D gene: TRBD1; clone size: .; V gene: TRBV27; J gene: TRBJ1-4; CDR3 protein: CASSLQGASNEKLFF; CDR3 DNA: TGTGCCAGCAGTCTACAGGGGGCATCTAATGAAAAACTGTTTTTT
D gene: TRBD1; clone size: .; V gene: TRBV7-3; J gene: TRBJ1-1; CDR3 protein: CASSWDSGTEAFF; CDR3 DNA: TGTGCCAGCAGCTGGGACAGTGGCACTGAAGCTTTCTTT
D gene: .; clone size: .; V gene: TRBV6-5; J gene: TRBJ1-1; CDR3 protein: CASSYEGYTEAFF; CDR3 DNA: TGTGCCAGCAGTTATGAGGGATACACTGAAGCTTTCTTT
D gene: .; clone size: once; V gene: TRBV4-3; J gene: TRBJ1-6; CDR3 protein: CASSQPSQGGLNSPLHF; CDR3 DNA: TGCGCCAGCAGCCAACCGTCACAGGGTGGGTTGAATTCACCCCTCCACTTT
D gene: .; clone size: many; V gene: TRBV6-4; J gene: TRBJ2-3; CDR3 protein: CASSDTGGATDTQYF; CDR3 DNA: TGTGCCAGCAGTGACACAGGGGGGGCCACAGATACGCAGTATTTT
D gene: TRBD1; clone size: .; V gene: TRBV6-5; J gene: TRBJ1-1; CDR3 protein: CASSWTGGGTEAFF; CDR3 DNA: TGTGCCAGCAGTTGGACAGGGGGTGGCACTGAAGCTTTCTTT
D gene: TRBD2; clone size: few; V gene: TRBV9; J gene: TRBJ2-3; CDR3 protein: CASSVDSRGGTDTQYF; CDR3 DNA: TGTGCCAGCAGCGTAGATTCGCGGGGGGGCACAGATACGCAGTATTTT
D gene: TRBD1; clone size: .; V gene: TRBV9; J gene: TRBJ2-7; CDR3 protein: CASSAQGSYEQYF; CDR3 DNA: TGTGCCAGCAGCGCACAGGGGTCTTACGAGCAGTACTTC
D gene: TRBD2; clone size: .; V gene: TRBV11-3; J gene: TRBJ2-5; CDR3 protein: CASSPAPWERGQETQYF; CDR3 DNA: TGTGCCAGCAGCCCCGCCCCCTGGGAGCGGGGCCAAGAGACCCAGTACTTC
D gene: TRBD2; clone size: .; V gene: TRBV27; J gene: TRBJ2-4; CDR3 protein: CASSSTYGGGGASADIQYF; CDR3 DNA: TGTGCCAGCAGTTCCACGTACGGCGGCGGGGGTGCCTCGGCGGACATTCAGTACTTC
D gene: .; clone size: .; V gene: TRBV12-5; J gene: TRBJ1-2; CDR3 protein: CASGLADRSYGYTF; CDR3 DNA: TGTGCTAGTGGTTTGGCCGACAGGAGCTATGGCTACACCTTC
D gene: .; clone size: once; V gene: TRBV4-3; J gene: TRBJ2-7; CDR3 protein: CASSQDRGTYYEQYF; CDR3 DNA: TGCGCCAGCAGCCAAGATCGGGGAACCTACTACGAGCAGTACTTC
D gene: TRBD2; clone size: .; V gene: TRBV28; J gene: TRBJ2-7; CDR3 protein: CASSSRLAGMYYEQYF; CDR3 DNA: TGTGCCAGCAGTTCCCGACTAGCGGGAATGTACTACGAGCAGTACTTC
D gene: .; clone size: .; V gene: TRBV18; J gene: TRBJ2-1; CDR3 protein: CASSPGDTDNEQFF; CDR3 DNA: TGTGCCAGCTCGCCCGGGGATACCGACAATGAGCAGTTCTTC
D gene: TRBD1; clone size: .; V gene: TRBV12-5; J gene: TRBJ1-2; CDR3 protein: CASGLVPGQGNGYTF; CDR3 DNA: TGTGCTAGTGGTTTGGTACCAGGACAGGGGAATGGCTACACCTTC
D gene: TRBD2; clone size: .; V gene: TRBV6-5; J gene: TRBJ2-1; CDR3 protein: CASSYSRTSGNEQFF; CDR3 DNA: TGTGCCAGCAGTTACTCGAGGACTAGCGGAAATGAGCAGTTCTTC
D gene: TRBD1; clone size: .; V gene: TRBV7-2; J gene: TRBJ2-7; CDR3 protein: CASSLWGTGSYEQYF; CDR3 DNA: TGTGCCAGCAGCTTATGGGGGACAGGGTCCTACGAGCAGTACTTC
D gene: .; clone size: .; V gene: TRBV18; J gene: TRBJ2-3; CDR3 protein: CASSPLGSGSDTQYF; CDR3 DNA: TGTGCCAGCTCACCACTCGGCTCGGGGTCAGATACGCAGTATTTT
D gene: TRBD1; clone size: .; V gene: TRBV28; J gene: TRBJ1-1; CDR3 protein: CASRGDRVKAFF; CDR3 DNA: TGTGCCAGCAGGGGGGACAGGGTGAAAGCTTTCTTT
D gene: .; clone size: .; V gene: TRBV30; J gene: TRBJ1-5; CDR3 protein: CAWSVRSSNQPQHF; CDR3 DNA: TGTGCCTGGAGTGTACGGTCTAGCAATCAGCCCCAGCATTTT